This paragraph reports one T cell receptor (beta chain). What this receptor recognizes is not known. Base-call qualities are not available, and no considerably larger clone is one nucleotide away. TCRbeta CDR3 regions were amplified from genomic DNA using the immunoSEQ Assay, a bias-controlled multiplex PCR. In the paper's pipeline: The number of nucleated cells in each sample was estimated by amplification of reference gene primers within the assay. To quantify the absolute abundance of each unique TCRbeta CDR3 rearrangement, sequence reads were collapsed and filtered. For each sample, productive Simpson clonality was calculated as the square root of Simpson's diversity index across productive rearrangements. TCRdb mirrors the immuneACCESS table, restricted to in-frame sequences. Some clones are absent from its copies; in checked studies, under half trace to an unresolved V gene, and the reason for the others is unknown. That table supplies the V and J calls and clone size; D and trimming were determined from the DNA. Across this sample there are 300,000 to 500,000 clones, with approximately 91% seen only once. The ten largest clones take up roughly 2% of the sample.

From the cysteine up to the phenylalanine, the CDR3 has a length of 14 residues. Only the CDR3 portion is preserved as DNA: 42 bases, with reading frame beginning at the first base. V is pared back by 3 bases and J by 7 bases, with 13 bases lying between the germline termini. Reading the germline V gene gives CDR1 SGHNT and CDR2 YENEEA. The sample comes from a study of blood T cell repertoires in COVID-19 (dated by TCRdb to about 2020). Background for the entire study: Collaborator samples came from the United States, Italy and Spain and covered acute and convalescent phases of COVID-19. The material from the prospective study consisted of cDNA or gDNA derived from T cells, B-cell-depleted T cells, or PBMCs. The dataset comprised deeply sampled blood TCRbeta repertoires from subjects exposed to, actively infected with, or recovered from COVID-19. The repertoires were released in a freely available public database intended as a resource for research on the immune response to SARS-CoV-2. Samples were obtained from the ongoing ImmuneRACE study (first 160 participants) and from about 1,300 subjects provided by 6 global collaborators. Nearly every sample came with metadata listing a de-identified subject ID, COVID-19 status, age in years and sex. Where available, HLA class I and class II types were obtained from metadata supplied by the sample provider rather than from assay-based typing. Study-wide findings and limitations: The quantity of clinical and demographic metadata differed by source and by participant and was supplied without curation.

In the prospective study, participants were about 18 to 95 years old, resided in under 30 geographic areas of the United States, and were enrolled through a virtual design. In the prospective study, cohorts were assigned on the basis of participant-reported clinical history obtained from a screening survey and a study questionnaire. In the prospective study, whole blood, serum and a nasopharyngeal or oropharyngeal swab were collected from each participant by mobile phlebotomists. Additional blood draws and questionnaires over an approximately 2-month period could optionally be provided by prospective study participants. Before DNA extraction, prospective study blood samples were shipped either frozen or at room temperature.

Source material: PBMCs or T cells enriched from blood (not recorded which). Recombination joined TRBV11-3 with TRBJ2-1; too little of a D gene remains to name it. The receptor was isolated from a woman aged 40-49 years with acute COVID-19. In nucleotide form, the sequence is TGTGCCAGCAGCTTTGGTCAGTCGGGTAATGAGCAGTTCTTC. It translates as CASSFGQSGNEQFF.